The 10 T cell receptor beta chains below all came from one sample that was sequenced in a study of blood T cell repertoires in COVID-19. Here immunoSEQ multiplex PCR was the method, and the copy in TCRdb shows in-frame clones only, minus some. Among approximately 200,000 clones listed, roughly 85% were seen once. The sequencing sample was made of PBMCs or T cells enriched from blood (not recorded which). The source of these receptors is a man aged 40-50 years who had recovered from COVID-19.

In this sample, this clone turned up once. This chain links TRBV5-6 with TRBJ2-3, with 9 positions matching TRBD1. After removal of 4 bases from V and 3 bases from J, the junction contained 6 bases not matched to a gene. The CDR3 contains 15 residues. Germline V gene sequence: CDR1 SGHDT, CDR2 YYEEEE. The CDR3 protein is CASSPDRGLTDTQYF. CDR3 nucleotides: TGTGCCAGCAGCCCTGACAGGGGGTTGACAGATACGCAGTATTTT.

A few counts support this clone. The chain employs TRBV4-3 and TRBJ1-2; 7 bases agree with TRBD1. Trimming cost V 1 base and J 4 bases; bases outside gene matches: 9. The CDR3 extends over 16 amino acids. The germline CDR1 and CDR2 sequences are LGHNA and YSLEER. The CDR3 here is CASSQGERAGGYGYTF. The DNA of the CDR3 is TGCGCCAGCAGCCAAGGGGAAAGAGCAGGGGGCTATGGCTACACCTTC.

This clone appeared once. The chain joins TRBV3-1 (or the pseudogene TRBV3-2) to TRBJ2-7, with D possibly being TRBD2 (6 bases). The V gene lost 3 bases and the J gene lost 4 bases, with 13 bases spanning the gap. The CDR3 covers 14 residues. Germline-derived CDR1 and CDR2 are LGHDT and YNNKEL (reference sequence). The CDR3 loop reads CASSQATSIYEQYF. CDR3 nucleotide sequence: TGTGCCAGCAGCCAGGCAACTAGCATTTACGAGCAGTACTTC.

This clone qualifies as medium-sized (0.01 to 0.1%). The genes are TRBV5-6 and TRBJ2-7; unclear D gene. The CDR3 totals 11 residues. The germline V gene encodes CDR1 SGHDT and CDR2 YYEEEE. V was shortened by 0 bases and J by 9 bases, with 7 bases between the two germline ends. CDR3 sequence reads: CASSLGHGQYF. CDR3 DNA: TGTGCCAGCAGCTTGGGACACGGGCAGTACTTC.

The chain carries TRBV29-1 and TRBJ1-1; TRBD1 agrees at 8 bases. The CDR3 totals 12 residues. The germline V gene has CDR1 SQVTM and CDR2 ANQGSEA. Germline trimming cut 6 bases from V and 1 base from J; bases unmatched to any gene: 1. CDR3 sequence: CSVGQGNTEAFF. The CDR3 DNA follows: TGCAGCGTAGGACAGGGGAACACTGAAGCTTTCTTT.

V gene TRBV14 combines with J gene TRBJ2-7, with no clear D. The CDR3 is made up of 13 amino acids. Trimming cost V 4 bases and J 7 bases, with 14 bases left between them. The germline V gene has CDR1 SGHDN and CDR2 FVKESK. The CDR3 protein is CASSRSEWREQYF. In nucleotides, the CDR3 is TGTGCCAGCAGCCGATCGGAGTGGCGGGAGCAGTACTTC.

This clone appeared a single time. The chain links TRBV7-9 to TRBJ1-6, with TRBD1 matching 8 bases. The CDR3 contains 14 residues. Germline CDR1 reads SEHNR; CDR2 reads FQNEAQ (reference sequence). The ends lost 1 base at V and 9 bases at J; junction bases unmatched: 2. CDR3 bases: TGTGCCAGCAGCTTAGGACAGGGGACTTCACCCCTCCACTTT. Translation gives CASSLGQGTSPLHF.

This chain connects TRBV6-2 or TRBV6-3 to TRBJ2-1; 9 nucleotides line up with TRBD1. J was trimmed by 3 bases and V by 0 bases; bases with no gene match: 6. Germline loops: CDR1 MNHEY, CDR2 SVGEGT. CDR3 size: 17 residues. The CDR3 region is CASSYSMGTGNYNEQFF. The CDR3 nucleotides are TGTGCCAGCAGTTACTCGATGGGGACAGGGAACTACAATGAGCAGTTCTTC.

The chain uses TRBV18 and TRBJ2-1; 7 positions agree with TRBD2. CDR3 size: 13 residues. Germline V gene sequence: CDR1 KGHSH, CDR2 LQKENI. The V gene end was trimmed by 3 bases and the J gene end by 8 bases; junction bases not matched to a gene: 4. The CDR3 is CASSPPGGDEQFF. The DNA for the CDR3 is TGTGCCAGCTCACCCCCTGGGGGGGATGAGCAGTTCTTC.

J is TRBJ1-2 and V is TRBV4-2; possible D gene TRBD1, 6 bases. Trimming removed 1 base at V and 3 bases at J, with 15 bases between. Per the germline V gene, CDR1 is LGHNA and CDR2 is YNFKEQ. The CDR3 length is 16 residues. This CDR3 reads CASSQVLQGPDYGYTF. In DNA form, the CDR3 reads TGTGCCAGCAGCCAAGTGTTACAGGGTCCCGACTATGGCTACACCTTC.